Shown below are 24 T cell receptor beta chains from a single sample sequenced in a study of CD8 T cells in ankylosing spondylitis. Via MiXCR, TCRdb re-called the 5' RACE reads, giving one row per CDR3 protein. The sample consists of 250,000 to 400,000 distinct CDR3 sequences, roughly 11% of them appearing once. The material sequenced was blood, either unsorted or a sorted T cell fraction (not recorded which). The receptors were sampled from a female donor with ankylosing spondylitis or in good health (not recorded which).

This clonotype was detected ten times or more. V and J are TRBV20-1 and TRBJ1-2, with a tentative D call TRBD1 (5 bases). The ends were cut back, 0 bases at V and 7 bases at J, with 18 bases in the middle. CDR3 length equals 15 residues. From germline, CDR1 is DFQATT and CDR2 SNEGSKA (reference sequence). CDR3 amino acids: CSARDYAQVHGGYTF. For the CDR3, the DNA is TGCAGTGCTAGAGATTACGCACAGGTCCACGGTGGCTACACCTTC.

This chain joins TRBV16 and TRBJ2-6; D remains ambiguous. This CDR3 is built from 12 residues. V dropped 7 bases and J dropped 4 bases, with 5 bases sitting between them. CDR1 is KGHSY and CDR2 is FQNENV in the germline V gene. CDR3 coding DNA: TGTGCCAGCATGGACGGGGCCAACGTCCTGACTTTC. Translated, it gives CASMDGANVLTF.

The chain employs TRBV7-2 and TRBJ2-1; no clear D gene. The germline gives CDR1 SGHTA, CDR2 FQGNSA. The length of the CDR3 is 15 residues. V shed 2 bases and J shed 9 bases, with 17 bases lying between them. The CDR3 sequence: CASSLFRTDPTEQFF. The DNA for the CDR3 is TGTGCCAGCAGCTTATTCAGGACGGATCCGACTGAGCAGTTCTTC.

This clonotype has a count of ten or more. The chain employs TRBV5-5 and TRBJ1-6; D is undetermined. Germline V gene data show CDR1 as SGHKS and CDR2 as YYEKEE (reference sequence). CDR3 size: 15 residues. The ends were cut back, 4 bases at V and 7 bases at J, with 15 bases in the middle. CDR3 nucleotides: TGTGCCAGCAGCAGTGGGCCTACGTTGAATTCACCCCTCCACTTT. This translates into CASSSGPTLNSPLHF. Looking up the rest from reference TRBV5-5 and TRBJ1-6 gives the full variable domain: DAGVTQSPTHLIKTRGQQVTLRCSPISGHKSVSWYQQVLGQGPQFIFQYYEKEERGRGNFPDRFSARQFPNYSSELNVNALLLGDSALYLCASSSGPTLNSPLHFGNGTRLTVT.

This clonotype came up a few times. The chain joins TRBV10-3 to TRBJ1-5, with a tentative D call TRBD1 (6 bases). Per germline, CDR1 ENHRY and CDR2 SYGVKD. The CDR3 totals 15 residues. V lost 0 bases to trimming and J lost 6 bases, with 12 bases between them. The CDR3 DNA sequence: TGTGCCATCAGTGAGTCAAGTACAGGGATTCAGCCCCAGCATTTT. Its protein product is CAISESSTGIQPQHF.

The CDR3: CASSFNPRVPGELFF. The CDR3 nucleotides are TGTGCCAGCAGTTTCAATCCCCGAGTTCCCGGGGAGCTGTTTTTT. The V and J genes are TRBV27 and TRBJ2-2; D uncertain. There are 15 residues in the CDR3. Germline CDR1 MNHEY, CDR2 SMNVEV (reference sequence). Trimming shortened V by 3 bases and J by 6 bases, and 14 bases separated the two germline ends.

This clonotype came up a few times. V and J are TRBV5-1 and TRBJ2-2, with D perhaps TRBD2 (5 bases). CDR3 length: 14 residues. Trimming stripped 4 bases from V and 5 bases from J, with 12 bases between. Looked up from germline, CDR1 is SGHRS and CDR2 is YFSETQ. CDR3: CASSSWSGTGELFF. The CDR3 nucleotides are TGCGCCAGCAGCAGCTGGTCGGGAACCGGGGAGCTGTTTTTT.

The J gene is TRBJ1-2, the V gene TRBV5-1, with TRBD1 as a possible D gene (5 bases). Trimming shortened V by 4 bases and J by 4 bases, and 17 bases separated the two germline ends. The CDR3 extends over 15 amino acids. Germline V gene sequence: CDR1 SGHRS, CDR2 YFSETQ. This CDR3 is CASSQDTTGFYGYTF. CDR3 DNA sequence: TGCGCCAGCAGCCAGGACACGACCGGCTTCTATGGCTACACCTTC.

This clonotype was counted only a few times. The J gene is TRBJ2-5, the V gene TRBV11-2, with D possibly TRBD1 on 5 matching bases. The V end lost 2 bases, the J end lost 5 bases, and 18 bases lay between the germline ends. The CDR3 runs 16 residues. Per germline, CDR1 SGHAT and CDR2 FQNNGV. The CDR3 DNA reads TGTGCCAGCAGCTTACTGACTCCCAGGGTGGGGGAGACCCAGTACTTC. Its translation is CASSLLTPRVGETQYF. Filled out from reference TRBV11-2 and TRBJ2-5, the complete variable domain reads EAGVAQSPRYKIIEKRQSVAFWCNPISGHATLYWYQQILGQGPKLLIQFQNNGVVDDSQLPKDRFSAERLKGVDSTLKIQPAKLEDSAVYLCASSLLTPRVGETQYFGPGTRLLVL.

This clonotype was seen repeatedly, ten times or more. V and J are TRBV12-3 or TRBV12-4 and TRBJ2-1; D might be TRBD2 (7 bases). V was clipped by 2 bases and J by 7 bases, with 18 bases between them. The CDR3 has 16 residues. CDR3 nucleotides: TGTGCCAGCAGTTTAAGGATAGGGGGGGCGCATAATGAGCAGTTCTTC. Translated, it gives CASSLRIGGAHNEQFF.

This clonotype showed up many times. The CDR3 DNA is TGCGCCAGCAGCTTGCCCTCCGGACCTGAGCAGTACTTC. Its protein is CASSLPSGPEQYF. This chain connects TRBV5-1 to TRBJ2-7, with D unclear. This CDR3 is 13 amino acids long. Deletions cut 1 base from V and 7 bases from J, with 12 bases between. The germline V gene has CDR1 SGHRS and CDR2 YFSETQ.

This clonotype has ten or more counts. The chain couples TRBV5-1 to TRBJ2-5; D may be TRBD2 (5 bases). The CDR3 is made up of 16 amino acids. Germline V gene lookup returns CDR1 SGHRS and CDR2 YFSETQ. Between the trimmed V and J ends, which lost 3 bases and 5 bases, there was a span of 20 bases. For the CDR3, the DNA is TGCGCCAGCAGCTCCGGGGAGTTGTATCTTCGTGAGACCCAGTACTTC. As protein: CASSSGELYLRETQYF.

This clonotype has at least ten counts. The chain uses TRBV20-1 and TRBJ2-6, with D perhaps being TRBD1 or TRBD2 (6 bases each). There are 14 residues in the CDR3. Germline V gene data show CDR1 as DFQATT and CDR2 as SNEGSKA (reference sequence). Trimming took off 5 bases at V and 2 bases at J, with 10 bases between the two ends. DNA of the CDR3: TGCAGTGCTTCAAGGGGGGCTGGGGCCAACGTCCTGACTTTC. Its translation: CSASRGAGANVLTF.

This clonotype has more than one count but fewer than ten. CDR3: CASSPTVSQGNYGYTF. DNA for the CDR3: TGTGCCAGCAGTCCGACCGTCTCGCAGGGGAACTATGGCTACACCTTC. V gene TRBV27 combines with J gene TRBJ1-2, with D possibly being TRBD1 (6 bases). The CDR3 is 16 amino acids. Germline V gives CDR1 MNHEY, CDR2 SMNVEV (reference sequence). The V end was cut by 5 bases, the J end by 2 bases, with 18 bases between.

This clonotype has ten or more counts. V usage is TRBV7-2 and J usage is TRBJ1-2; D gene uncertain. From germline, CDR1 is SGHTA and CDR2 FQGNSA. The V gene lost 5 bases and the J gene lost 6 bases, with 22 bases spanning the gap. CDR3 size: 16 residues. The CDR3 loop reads CASSPFWGRAVDGYTF. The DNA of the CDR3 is TGTGCCAGCAGCCCCTTCTGGGGTAGGGCGGTCGATGGCTACACCTTC.

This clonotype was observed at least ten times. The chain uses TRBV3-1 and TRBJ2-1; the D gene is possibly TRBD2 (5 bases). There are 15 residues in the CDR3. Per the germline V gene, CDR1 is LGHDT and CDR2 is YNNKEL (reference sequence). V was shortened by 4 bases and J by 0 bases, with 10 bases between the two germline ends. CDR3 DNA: TGTGCCAGCAGCCGGACGGGGAACTCCTACAATGAGCAGTTCTTC. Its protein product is CASSRTGNSYNEQFF.

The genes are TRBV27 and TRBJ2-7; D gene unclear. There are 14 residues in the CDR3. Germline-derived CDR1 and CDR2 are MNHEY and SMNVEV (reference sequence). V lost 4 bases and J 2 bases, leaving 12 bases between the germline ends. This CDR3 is CASSSPSIPYEQYF. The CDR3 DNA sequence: TGTGCCAGCAGTTCTCCATCAATCCCCTACGAGCAGTACTTC.

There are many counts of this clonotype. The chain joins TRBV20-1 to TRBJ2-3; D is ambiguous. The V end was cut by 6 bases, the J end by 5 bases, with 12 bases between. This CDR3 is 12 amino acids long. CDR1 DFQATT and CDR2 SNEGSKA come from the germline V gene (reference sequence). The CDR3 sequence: CSAATVRDTQYF. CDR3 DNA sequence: TGCAGTGCAGCAACCGTGCGAGATACGCAGTATTTT.

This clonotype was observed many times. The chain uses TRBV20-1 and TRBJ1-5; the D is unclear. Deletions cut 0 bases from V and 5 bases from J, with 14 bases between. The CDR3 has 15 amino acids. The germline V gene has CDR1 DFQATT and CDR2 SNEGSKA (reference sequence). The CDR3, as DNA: TGCAGTGCTAGAGATCCCGGACGGTCCTATCAGCCCCAGCATTTT. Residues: CSARDPGRSYQPQHF.

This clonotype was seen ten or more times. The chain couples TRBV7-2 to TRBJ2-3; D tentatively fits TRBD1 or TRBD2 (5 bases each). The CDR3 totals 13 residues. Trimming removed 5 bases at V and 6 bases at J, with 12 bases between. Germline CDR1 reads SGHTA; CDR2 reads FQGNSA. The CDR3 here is CASSRDPRDTQYF. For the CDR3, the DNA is TGTGCCAGCAGCCGGGACCCCCGGGATACGCAGTATTTT.

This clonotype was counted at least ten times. CDR3 DNA: TGCAGTGCCCAGGCGGGACTAGCCAAAAACATTCAGTACTTC. Protein product: CSAQAGLAKNIQYF. The V and J genes are TRBV20-1 and TRBJ2-4; a weak D match, TRBD2 (6 bases). Germline assignment: CDR1 DFQATT and CDR2 SNEGSKA (reference sequence). The CDR3 loop spans 14 amino acids. The germline V and J ends were trimmed by 6 bases and 0 bases, with 12 bases remaining between them.

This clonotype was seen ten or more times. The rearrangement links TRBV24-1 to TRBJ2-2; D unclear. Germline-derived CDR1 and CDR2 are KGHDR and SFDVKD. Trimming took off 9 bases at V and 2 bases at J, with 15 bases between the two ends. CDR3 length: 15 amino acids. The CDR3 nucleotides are TGTGCCACCTCAAGCACCCGGGTTAACACCGGGGAGCTGTTTTTT. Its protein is CATSSTRVNTGELFF.

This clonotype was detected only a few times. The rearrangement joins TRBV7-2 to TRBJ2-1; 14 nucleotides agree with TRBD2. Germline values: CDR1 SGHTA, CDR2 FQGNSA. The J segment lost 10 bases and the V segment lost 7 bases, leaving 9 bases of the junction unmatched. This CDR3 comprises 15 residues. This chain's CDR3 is CASITGTSGRGEQFF. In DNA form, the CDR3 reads TGTGCCAGCATTACCGGGACTAGCGGGAGAGGAGAGCAGTTCTTC.

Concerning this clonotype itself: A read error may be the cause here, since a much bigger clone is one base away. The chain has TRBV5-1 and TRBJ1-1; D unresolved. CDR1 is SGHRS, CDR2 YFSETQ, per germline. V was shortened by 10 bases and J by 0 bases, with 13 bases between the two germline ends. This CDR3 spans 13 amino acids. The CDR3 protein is CAGNSDVNTEAFF. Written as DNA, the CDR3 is TGCGCCGGCAACTCGGACGTGAACACTGAAGCTTTCTTT.